Presented here are 8 T cell receptor beta chains from one specimen sequenced in a study of T-cell reconstitution after alpha-beta-depleted transplantation in children. Study conclusions and caveats: Roughly two months post-transplant, alpha-beta T cells reportedly originated from several hundred graft clones that had expanded.

Their antigens remain unidentified. Unique molecular identifiers were incorporated into the prepared TCRbeta library. TCRdb used MiXCR to reprocess the PCR reads, holding one entry per CDR3 protein. The sample has roughly 30,000 distinct CDR3 sequences, about 6.7% seen once. The sequences come from peripheral blood, collected 60 days after TCRalphabeta/CD19-depleted stem cell transplant. These receptor sequences come from a child less than two years old who had a stem cell transplant for acute myeloid leukemia, so the T cells may come from the graft donor.

This clonotype occurred many times. The rearrangement joins TRBV6-2 or TRBV6-3 to TRBJ2-1; 12 nucleotides line up with TRBD2. V lost 6 bases and J lost 4; bases outside the gene matches: 4. The germline CDR1 and CDR2 sequences are MNHEY and SVGEGT. This CDR3 spans 15 amino acids. The CDR3 reads CASSRLAGEYNEQFF. In DNA, the CDR3 is TGTGCCAGCAGCCGACTAGCGGGAGAGTACAATGAGCAGTTCTTC.

This clonotype was observed many times. This chain connects TRBV5-1 to TRBJ2-7; 8 bases map to TRBD1. Germline values: CDR1 SGHRS, CDR2 YFSETQ. V lost 1 base to trimming and J lost 3 bases; unmatched junction nucleotides: 6. The CDR3 is 15 residues long. The CDR3 DNA is TGCGCCAGCAGCTTGATGTCAGGGGGCGTCTACGAGCAGTACTTC. Encoded protein: CASSLMSGGVYEQYF.

This clonotype has just a few counts. The chain joins TRBV2 to TRBJ2-3; 9 bases map to TRBD2. CDR1 and CDR2 from the germline V gene are SNHLY and FYNNEI. CDR3 size: 15 residues. Germline trimming cut 4 bases from V and 0 bases from J; bases unmatched to any gene: 2. The chain's CDR3 is CASSASGVSTDTQYF. CDR3 DNA: TGTGCCAGCAGTGCTAGCGGGGTGAGCACAGATACGCAGTATTTT.

This clonotype was picked up many times. The chain employs TRBV28 and TRBJ1-6; tentatively, D is TRBD1 (5 bases). CDR3 length: 15 residues. V was shortened by 8 bases and J by 9 bases, with 20 bases between the two germline ends. Germline loops: CDR1 MDHEN, CDR2 SYDVKM. CDR3 nucleotides: TGTGCCAGCTCTCCGTCCCGCAGGGACCGTTCACCCCTCCACTTT. Translating gives CASSPSRRDRSPLHF. Full variable domain (remainder filled in from reference TRBV28 and TRBJ1-6): DVKVTQSSRYLVKRTGEKVFLECVQDMDHENMFWYRQDPGLGLRLIYFSYDVKMKEKGDIPEGYSVSREKKERFSLILESASTNQTSMYLCASSPSRRDRSPLHFGNGTRLTVT.

This clonotype was picked up many times. The V and J genes are TRBV12-3 or TRBV12-4 and TRBJ1-5; the match to TRBD1 covers 7 bases. V lost 5 bases to trimming and J lost 0 bases; unmatched junction nucleotides: 7. This CDR3 has 16 amino acids. The CDR3 loop is CASSAAGQLSNQPQHF. CDR3 nucleotides: TGTGCCAGCAGTGCCGCGGGACAGCTTAGCAATCAGCCCCAGCATTTT.

This clonotype was seen at least ten times. J is TRBJ2-7 and V is TRBV4-2; D is possibly TRBD2 (5 bases). The CDR3 has 13 residues. Germline CDR1 is LGHNA and CDR2 is YNFKEQ. Trimming took off 6 bases at V and 6 bases at J, with 15 bases between the two ends. This chain's CDR3 is CASRQLSAGEQYF. In DNA, the CDR3 is TGTGCCAGCAGGCAACTATCTGCGGGCGAGCAGTACTTC.

Details on this clonotype: Being one base from a much bigger clone, this may be a read error. The genes are TRBV5-1 and TRBJ1-5, with D unresolved. CDR3 length: 15 residues. V was trimmed by 0 bases and J by 0 bases, leaving 7 bases between them. In germline, CDR1 is SGHRS, CDR2 YFSETQ. The CDR3 sequence is CASSLVRDSNQPQHF. The CDR3 DNA reads as TGCGCCAGCAGCTTGGTGAGGGATAGCAATCAGCCCCAGCATTTT.

This clonotype has ten or more counts. The CDR3 region is CASSTLETQYF. CDR3 nucleotides: TGTGCCAGCAGCACCCTGGAGACCCAGTACTTC. This chain joins TRBV12-3 or TRBV12-4 and TRBJ2-5; no reliable D call. The CDR3 covers 11 residues. Trimming took off 6 bases at V and 5 bases at J, with 7 bases between the two ends.